The 5 T cell receptor beta chains given below trace back to one sample, sequenced in a study of identifying expanded T cells in peripheral blood. Some clones are missing from TCRdb's copy, which holds only in-frame ones; the method was immunoSEQ multiplex PCR. The sample has 100,000 to 150,000 clones, over 65% seen once. Sequencing input: blood. All receptors come from a person between 18 and 75 years old in good health.

This clone was seen just once. The V gene is TRBV18, the J gene TRBJ1-1; tentatively, D is TRBD1 (6 bases). Trimming stripped 7 bases from V and 1 base from J, with 10 bases between. The CDR3 consists of 13 residues. CDR1 KGHSH and CDR2 LQKENI come from the germline V gene. In DNA form, the CDR3 reads TGTGCCAGCTACCAACAGGGGAACACTGAAGCTTTCTTT. This translates into CASYQQGNTEAFF.

The CDR3 nucleotides read TGTGCCAGCAGCTCCATGAGGTTTACCGGGGAGCTGTTTTTT. It codes for CASSSMRFTGELFF. The chain employs TRBV7-9 and TRBJ2-2; no clear D. There are 14 residues in the CDR3. V dropped 4 bases and J dropped 5 bases, with 11 bases sitting between them. Per the germline V gene, CDR1 is SEHNR and CDR2 is FQNEAQ (reference sequence). The variable domain in full, completed from reference TRBV7-9 and TRBJ2-2, reads DTGVSQNPRHKITKRGQNVTFRCDPISEHNRLYWYRQTLGQGPEFLTYFQNEAQLEKSRLLSDRFSAERPKGSFSTLEIQRTEQGDSAMYLCASSSMRFTGELFFGEGSRLTVL.

The chain joins TRBV21-1 to TRBJ1-1; TRBD1 reflects the table's D call only, with no check against the DNA. TRBV21-1 is flagged as a pseudogene. CDR3 length: 18 amino acids. The CDR3 DNA follows: TGTGCCAGCAGCAAAGAGCGACAGAGGATGAGGATCGGCACTGAAGCTTTCTTT. Translated: CASSKERQRMRIGTEAFF.

The CDR3 reads CASSSGPGNYNEQFF. In DNA form, the CDR3 reads TGTGCCAGCAGCTCGGGCCCCGGTAACTACAATGAGCAGTTCTTC. The chain recombines TRBV5-6 with TRBJ2-1; D is ambiguous. Trimming pared 3 bases from V and 3 bases from J, leaving 13 bases between. Germline assignment: CDR1 SGHDT and CDR2 YYEEEE. The CDR3 runs 15 residues.

The chain employs TRBV18 and TRBJ1-1; tentatively, D is TRBD1 (5 bases). Trimming took off 2 bases at V and 2 bases at J, with 15 bases between the two ends. CDR3 length: 16 residues. The germline CDR1 and CDR2 sequences are KGHSH and LQKENI. DNA of the CDR3: TGTGCCAGCTCACCATTGGGGGTGGTGAGAAACACTGAAGCTTTCTTT. Encoded protein: CASSPLGVVRNTEAFF.